Presented here are 15 T cell receptor beta chains from one specimen sequenced in a study of beta chain features in type 1 diabetes. What was sequenced were expressed TCRB transcripts, since all of the isolated RNA had been reverse transcribed. Only in-frame clones appear in the TCRdb table, and some are missing; sequencing was by immunoSEQ multiplex PCR. Of about 330,000 clones in the sample, approximately 11% are singletons; the top ten hold roughly 0.014%. Sequencing input: naive CD4+ T cells from blood. Receptors originate from a woman aged 25-40 years in good health.

This clone was seen once. The chain links TRBV18 to TRBJ1-4; D not certain. Germline CDR1 and CDR2: KGHSH and LQKENI. V was pared by 4 bases and J by 5 bases, with 5 bases between. The length of the CDR3 is 12 residues. The CDR3 DNA reads TGTGCCAGCTCACTAGTCAATGAAAAACTGTTTTTT. Translation: CASSLVNEKLFF.

The chain employs TRBV4-3 and TRBJ2-2; TRBD2 matches 8 bases. Germline V CDR1 and CDR2: LGHNA, YSLEER. This CDR3 spans 15 amino acids. J was trimmed by 6 bases and V by 3 bases; bases with no gene match: 6. The CDR3 nucleotides are TGCGCCAGCAGCCAGGCGGGAGGTCTGGCCGGGGAGCTGTTTTTT. Residues: CASSQAGGLAGELFF.

The chain links TRBV29-1 to TRBJ2-2; D unresolved. The CDR3 length is 14 residues. CDR1 is SQVTM, CDR2 ANQGSEA, per germline. Trimming stripped 2 bases from V and 3 bases from J, with 10 bases between. Here the CDR3 reads CSVEKNRDTGELFF. The CDR3 nucleotides read TGCAGCGTTGAAAAAAACAGAGACACCGGGGAGCTGTTTTTT.

The sample holds a few counts of this clone. This chain connects TRBV28 to TRBJ2-7; 9 bases agree with TRBD2. The trim removed 7 bases at V and 5 bases at J, leaving 18 bases unmatched. Germline CDR1 reads MDHEN; CDR2 reads SYDVKM. This CDR3 region has 17 residues. The CDR3 nucleotides read TGTGCCAGCACCACACATCCAGGGGCTGGGACTAGCAACGAGCAGTACTTC. Translation gives CASTTHPGAGTSNEQYF.

This clone turned up a few times. The rearrangement links TRBV30 to TRBJ2-1, with a possible D match to TRBD2 (5 bases). CDR3 length: 11 amino acids. CDR1 and CDR2 (germline): GTSNPN, SVGIG (reference sequence). V lost 2 bases and J lost 9, with 8 bases in between. CDR3: CAWSPLAEQFF. The CDR3 bases are TGTGCCTGGAGTCCCCTAGCTGAGCAGTTCTTC.

This clone occurred a few times. This chain connects TRBV5-1 to TRBJ2-7; the match to TRBD2 covers 10 bases. The V gene's germline CDR1 is SGHRS and CDR2 YFSETQ. The ends lost 1 base at V and 9 bases at J; junction bases unmatched: 10. There are 15 residues in the CDR3. The CDR3 DNA sequence: TGCGCCAGCAGCTTGTCTCCTAGCGGGAGTGATTTGCAGTACTTC. This codes for CASSLSPSGSDLQYF.

This CDR3 is CASRGTSGSNEQFF. Written as DNA, the CDR3 is TGTGCCAGCAGAGGGACTAGCGGGAGCAATGAGCAGTTCTTC. The V and J genes are TRBV7-9 and TRBJ2-1, with 14 bases fitting TRBD2. The CDR3 consists of 14 residues. Germline CDR1 is SEHNR and CDR2 is FQNEAQ (reference sequence). Trimming removed 6 bases from V and 6 bases from J; junction bases left unmatched: 1.

This clone appeared a few times. The J gene is TRBJ1-2, the V gene TRBV18, with D perhaps TRBD1 (5 bases). This CDR3 contains 14 residues. V lost 3 bases and J 4 bases, leaving 12 bases between the germline ends. Germline assignment: CDR1 KGHSH and CDR2 LQKENI. CDR3 nucleotides: TGTGCCAGCTCACCCGTTGGGACTGGCTATGGCTACACCTTC. Amino acids: CASSPVGTGYGYTF.

This clone was found a few times. The chain employs TRBV7-9 and TRBJ2-5, with 12 bases fitting TRBD2. Germline V gene lookup returns CDR1 SEHNR and CDR2 FQNEAQ (reference sequence). After removal of 1 base from V and 0 bases from J, the junction contained 6 bases not matched to a gene. The CDR3 is 18 residues long. In DNA form, the CDR3 reads TGTGCCAGCAGCTTAGGGACTAGCGGGACCTCGTACCAAGAGACCCAGTACTTC. This translates into CASSLGTSGTSYQETQYF.

There are a few counts of this clone. The chain recombines TRBV9 with TRBJ2-5; 8 nucleotides line up with TRBD2. Germline-derived CDR1 and CDR2 are SGDLS and YYNGEE. The CDR3 runs 14 residues. The V gene end was trimmed by 2 bases and the J gene end by 6 bases; junction bases not matched to a gene: 6. The CDR3 spells CASSVGAGGQTQYF. CDR3 sequence (DNA): TGTGCCAGCAGCGTTGGCGCGGGGGGACAGACCCAGTACTTC.

This clone was seen a handful of times. The CDR3 spells CASSVGLAGGSTGEQFF. DNA of the CDR3: TGTGCCAGCAGCGTCGGACTAGCGGGAGGATCTACCGGTGAGCAGTTCTTC. The V and J genes are TRBV9 and TRBJ2-1; TRBD2 agrees at 14 bases. Germline loops: CDR1 SGDLS, CDR2 YYNGEE. This CDR3 is 17 amino acids long. With 2 bases clipped from V and 9 bases from J, the junction kept 10 bases outside the gene matches.

The sample holds a few counts of this clone. The chain combines TRBV19 with TRBJ2-3, with TRBD1 identical over 8 bases. The CDR3 length is 15 residues. In germline, CDR1 is LNHDA, CDR2 SQIVND (reference sequence). Germline trimming cut 7 bases from V and 3 bases from J; bases unmatched to any gene: 9. The chain's CDR3 is CASNSQGARTDTQYF. The CDR3, as DNA: TGTGCCAGTAACTCCCAGGGGGCTCGGACAGATACGCAGTATTTT. Based on the CDR3 plus reference TRBV19 and TRBJ2-3, the full variable domain is DGGITQSPKYLFRKEGQNVTLSCEQNLNHDAMYWYRQDPGQGLRLIYYSQIVNDFQKGDIAEGYSVSREKKESFPLTVTSAQKNPTAFYLCASNSQGARTDTQYFGPGTRLTVL.

The chain uses TRBV5-4 and TRBJ2-5, with 12 bases lining up with TRBD2. CDR3 length: 15 residues. Trimming took 4 bases from V and 4 from J; bases not matched to a gene: 5. Germline CDR1 is SGHNT and CDR2 is YYREEE (reference sequence). The CDR3 loop is CASSRTSGMGETQYF. The CDR3 nucleotides are TGTGCCAGCAGCCGGACTAGCGGGATGGGAGAGACCCAGTACTTC. The variable domain in full, with the rest retrieved from reference TRBV5-4 and TRBJ2-5, is ETGVTQSPTHLIKTRGQQVTLRCSSQSGHNTVSWYQQALGQGPQFIFQYYREEENGRGNFPPRFSGLQFPNYSSELNVNALELDDSALYLCASSRTSGMGETQYFGPGTRLLVL.

The CDR3 bases are TGTGCCAGTAGTATGCTGGGCGCAGGGGGCAGCGACGAGCAGTACTTC. Its translation: CASSMLGAGGSDEQYF. The chain combines TRBV19 with TRBJ2-7, with 8 bases fitting TRBD1. The CDR3 extends over 16 amino acids. Germline trimming cut 3 bases from V and 5 bases from J; bases unmatched to any gene: 12. The germline CDR1 and CDR2 sequences are LNHDA and SQIVND (reference sequence).

This chain links TRBV4-2 with TRBJ2-1; TRBD2 agrees at 7 bases. Germline loops: CDR1 LGHNA, CDR2 YNFKEQ. The J segment lost 3 bases and the V segment lost 1 base, leaving 6 bases of the junction unmatched. This CDR3 is built from 16 residues. The CDR3 sequence: CASSQVSGMVYNEQFF. As DNA, the CDR3 is TGTGCCAGCAGCCAAGTAAGCGGGATGGTCTACAATGAGCAGTTCTTC.